One sample yielded the 14 T cell receptor beta chains listed below, sequenced in a study of cytotoxic CD8 clonotypes in ibrutinib-treated CLL. Profiled with immunoSEQ multiplex PCR; TCRdb holds only in-frame clones, not every one. The sample yields 150,000 to 200,000 clones, over 65% seen once. Sequencing used PBMCs, obtained after 12 months of ibrutinib treatment. Every receptor here comes from a human donor with chronic lymphocytic leukemia.

This rearrangement joins TRBV7-2 to TRBJ1-4; the D gene is possibly TRBD1 (5 bases). The CDR3 has 15 amino acids. Germline V gives CDR1 SGHTA, CDR2 FQGNSA. Trimming left V 5 bases short and J 3 bases short, with 13 bases between. The CDR3 loop is CASSAQGQSNEKLFF. The CDR3 nucleotides are TGTGCCAGCAGCGCCCAGGGTCAGTCTAATGAAAAACTGTTTTTT.

The CDR3 loop is CASSQDHSVTNEQFF. CDR3 DNA sequence: TGCGCCAGCAGCCAAGATCATTCGGTTACCAATGAGCAGTTCTTC. The chain uses TRBV4-1 and TRBJ2-1; no firm D call. From germline, CDR1 is MGHRA and CDR2 YSYEKL. This CDR3 contains 15 residues. V lost 0 bases to trimming and J lost 6 bases, with 12 bases between them.

The chain couples TRBV4-1 to TRBJ2-1; D uncertain. Looked up from germline, CDR1 is MGHRA and CDR2 is YSYEKL. Trimming shortened V by 1 base and J by 0 bases, and 16 bases separated the two germline ends. The CDR3 covers 18 residues. The CDR3 sequence is CASSQVYGRLSSYNEQFF. Here the CDR3 DNA reads TGCGCCAGCAGCCAAGTCTACGGGCGTCTAAGCTCCTACAATGAGCAGTTCTTC.

The chain is built from TRBV27 and TRBJ1-3; D perhaps matches TRBD1 (5 bases). The V end lost 6 bases, the J end lost 5 bases, and 20 bases lay between the germline ends. CDR1 is MNHEY, CDR2 SMNVEV, per germline (reference sequence). The CDR3 is 16 residues long. The CDR3 sequence is CASRDSATGRRNTIYF. CDR3 nucleotide sequence: TGTGCCAGCAGGGACTCGGCAACAGGTCGGAGAAACACCATATATTTT.

The chain uses TRBV28 and TRBJ2-1, with D perhaps matching TRBD2 (6 bases). With 3 bases removed from V and 4 bases from J, the gap between germline ends came to 13 bases. The V gene's germline CDR1 is MDHEN and CDR2 SYDVKM. The CDR3 extends over 15 amino acids. In nucleotides, the CDR3 is TGTGCCAGCAGTTTCGGAGGGATCCGATACAATGAGCAGTTCTTC. Its protein is CASSFGGIRYNEQFF.

The rearrangement uses TRBV5-3 and TRBJ1-1; TRBD1 agrees at 7 bases. TRBV5-3 is reported as an ORF; its role is uncertain. With V trimmed by 0 bases and J by 0 bases, 8 bases remained unmatched. CDR3 size: 17 residues. The CDR3 is CARSLVRDRDMNTEAFF. The DNA for the CDR3 is TGTGCCAGAAGCTTGGTCCGGGACAGAGACATGAACACTGAAGCTTTCTTT.

This clone was seen repeatedly, ten times or more. The genes are TRBV19 and TRBJ1-2, with 8 bases aligning to TRBD1. Trimming cost V 6 bases and J 8 bases; bases outside gene matches: 14. Germline loops: CDR1 LNHDA, CDR2 SQIVND (reference sequence). The CDR3 loop spans 15 amino acids. CDR3 in amino acids: CASSRAGQGSRGYTF. The CDR3 DNA is TGTGCCAGTAGCAGAGCCGGACAGGGTTCGCGGGGCTACACCTTC.

V gene TRBV5-1 combines with J gene TRBJ2-7, with TRBD1 matching 10 bases. V was clipped by 4 bases and J by 3 bases; unmatched bases: 4. This CDR3 is 14 amino acids long. Germline CDR1 reads SGHRS; CDR2 reads YFSETQ. The CDR3 DNA is TGCGCCAGCAGCCGGGGACAGGGGTTCTACGAGCAGTACTTC. Translation gives CASSRGQGFYEQYF. Full variable domain (remainder filled in from reference TRBV5-1 and TRBJ2-7): KAGVTQTPRYLIKTRGQQVTLSCSPISGHRSVSWYQQTPGQGLQFLFEYFSETQRNKGNFPGRFSGRQFSNSRSEMNVSTLELGDSALYLCASSRGQGFYEQYFGPGTRLTVT.

This clone was detected many times. The gene calls are TRBV5-1 and TRBJ1-5, with a weak D call TRBD1 (5 bases). Germline assignment: CDR1 SGHRS and CDR2 YFSETQ. Trimming stripped 4 bases from V and 5 bases from J, with 10 bases between. This CDR3 has 13 amino acids. The CDR3 loop is CASSPEGYQPQHF. CDR3 sequence (DNA): TGCGCCAGCAGCCCAGAGGGGTATCAGCCCCAGCATTTT.

The genes are TRBV28 and TRBJ2-6; unclear D gene. The CDR3 is made up of 14 amino acids. Germline CDR1 and CDR2: MDHEN and SYDVKM. V was shortened by 5 bases and J by 0 bases, with 5 bases between the two germline ends. The CDR3 DNA is TGTGCCAGCAGTCTCACCTCTGGGGCCAACGTCCTGACTTTC. The encoded protein is CASSLTSGANVLTF. Looking up the rest from reference TRBV28 and TRBJ2-6 gives the full variable domain: DVKVTQSSRYLVKRTGEKVFLECVQDMDHENMFWYRQDPGLGLRLIYFSYDVKMKEKGDIPEGYSVSREKKERFSLILESASTNQTSMYLCASSLTSGANVLTFGAGSRLTVL.

This clone was observed a few times. The J gene is TRBJ1-2, the V gene TRBV5-1; 9 nucleotides agree with TRBD1. After removal of 4 bases from V and 6 bases from J, the junction contained 10 bases not matched to a gene. The germline V gene has CDR1 SGHRS and CDR2 YFSETQ. This CDR3 is 15 amino acids long. In nucleotides, the CDR3 is TGCGCCAGCAGCCTAGGGACAGGGTTCTCGCATGGCTACACCTTC. Protein sequence: CASSLGTGFSHGYTF.

V is TRBV7-3 and J is TRBJ2-3, with 7 bases aligning to TRBD2. The junction had 1 base not matched to a gene; V was cut back by 5 bases and J by 2 bases. CDR1 and CDR2 (germline): SGHTA, FQGTGA. The CDR3 spans 13 residues. The CDR3 sequence: CASSRDYTDTQYF. The DNA of the CDR3 is TGTGCCAGCAGCCGGGACTACACAGATACGCAGTATTTT.

The chain links TRBV7-3 to TRBJ2-1; 12 positions agree with TRBD2. Germline V gene data show CDR1 as SGHTA and CDR2 as FQGTGA. The CDR3 covers 15 residues. Trimming removed 5 bases from V and 9 bases from J; junction bases left unmatched: 8. The CDR3 DNA reads as TGTGCCAGCAGCCCAACGACTAGCGGGAGAACTGAGCAGTTCTTC. Translated: CASSPTTSGRTEQFF.

On this clone itself: Compared with germline, one end of the junction differs, possibly owing to a read error. This chain joins TRBV7-9 and TRBJ2-1, with D possibly TRBD2 on 6 matching bases. CDR1 is SEHNR, CDR2 FQNEAQ, per germline (reference sequence). There are 13 residues in the CDR3. In DNA form, the CDR3 reads TGTGCCAGCAGGGGAAGAGCGGGCAATGATCAGTTCTTC. Encoded protein: CASRGRAGNDQFF. Complete variable domain (other parts from reference TRBV7-9 and TRBJ2-1): DTGVSQNPRHKITKRGQNVTFRCDPISEHNRLYWYRQTLGQGPEFLTYFQNEAQLEKSRLLSDRFSAERPKGSFSTLEIQRTEQGDSAMYLCASRGRAGNDQFFGPGTRLTVL.